This TCR beta chain was captured in a study of T cells after yellow fever vaccination. This clonotype has at least ten counts. TCRdb recomputed calls from the 5' RACE reads with MiXCR, one row per CDR3 protein. Among roughly 94,000 distinct CDR3 sequences listed, around 9.8% were seen once. V was clipped by 6 bases and J by 3 bases, with 12 bases between them. The CDR3 totals 14 residues. The rearrangement uses TRBV12-3 or TRBV12-4 and TRBJ2-1, with a tentative D call TRBD2 (5 bases). Here the sequenced sample was CD8+ T cells not binding an NS4B(214-222) dextramer, sorted from PBMCs, taken less than 16 days after the first yellow fever vaccination. The TCR sequence derives from a man aged 18 to 29 who received the YFV17D yellow fever vaccine. The chain's CDR3 is CASSPRGYYNEQFF. The CDR3 DNA sequence: TGTGCCAGCAGCCCTCGAGGGTACTACAATGAGCAGTTCTTC.